This TCR beta chain was observed in a study of OX40 agonist ivuxolimab in advanced cancers. Produced via immunoSEQ multiplex PCR; TCRdb's table is partial and in-frame only. The repertoire holds fewer than 70,000 clones, around nine tenths seen once, with 1% to 1.2% in the top ten. Germline values: CDR1 KGHSH, CDR2 LQKENI. The V and J ends lost 4 bases and 0 bases respectively, with 15 bases between them. The CDR3 covers 17 residues. Blood draws occurred at baseline, cycle 4 day 1, and cycle 7 day 1. Turning to this clone: The antigen remains undetermined.

General study points: Among the nonresponders, some also had low normalized T-cell clonal expansion.

The specimen was CD4+ or CD8+ T cells sorted from blood, collected in a trial of the OX40 agonist ivuxolimab. The sequence came from an adult with an advanced solid tumor such as melanoma, head and neck, liver or kidney cancer. V usage is TRBV18 and J usage is TRBJ2-2; D is unclear. CDR3 loop: CASSLTPLTPNTGELFF. CDR3 coding DNA: TGTGCCAGCTCACTAACTCCGTTGACACCGAACACCGGGGAGCTGTTTTTT.